This T cell receptor beta chain is from a study of graft-versus-host responses after intestinal transplantation. Study-level information: Among the recipients, transplants were multivisceral, liver-intestinal, or isolated intestinal. Recipients across the board were started on anti-thymocyte globulin induction, then kept on tacrolimus and steroids for approximately three years.

A word on this clone: Its antigen is currently unknown.

Findings and limits, study-wide: Recipient-marrow GvH clones were detected, some having first appeared in ileum or blood. Early post-transplant HvG declines were associated with peak circulating GvH clone levels.

Profiled with immunoSEQ multiplex PCR; TCRdb holds only in-frame clones, not every one. The sample includes tens of thousands of clones, 75% to 95% of them seen just once. The receptor was isolated from a human donor who received an intestinal transplant. The sequenced sample was unstimulated CD8+ T cells sorted from spleen or lymph node cells, obtained before intestinal transplant.

CDR3 residues: CASSIRGGEGTEAFF. As DNA, the CDR3 is TGTGCCAGTAGTATTCGCGGGGGAGAAGGCACTGAAGCTTTCTTT. This sequence joins TRBV19 and TRBJ1-1, with D perhaps TRBD1 (5 bases). The CDR3 has 15 residues. The V and J ends lost 3 bases and 4 bases respectively, with 15 bases between them. Germline CDR1 reads LNHDA; CDR2 reads SQIVND (reference sequence).